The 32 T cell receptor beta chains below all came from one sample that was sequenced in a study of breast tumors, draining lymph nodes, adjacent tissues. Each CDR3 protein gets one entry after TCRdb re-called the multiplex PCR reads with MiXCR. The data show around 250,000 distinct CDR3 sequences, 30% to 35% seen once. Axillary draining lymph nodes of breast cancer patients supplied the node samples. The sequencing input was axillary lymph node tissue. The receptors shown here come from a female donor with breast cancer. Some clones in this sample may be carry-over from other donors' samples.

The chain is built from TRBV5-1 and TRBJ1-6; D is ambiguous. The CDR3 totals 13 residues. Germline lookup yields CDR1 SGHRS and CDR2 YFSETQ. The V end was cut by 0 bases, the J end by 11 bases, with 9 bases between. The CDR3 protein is CASSLAGRPPLHF. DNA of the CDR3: TGCGCCAGCAGCTTGGCAGGTCGACCACCCCTCCACTTT.

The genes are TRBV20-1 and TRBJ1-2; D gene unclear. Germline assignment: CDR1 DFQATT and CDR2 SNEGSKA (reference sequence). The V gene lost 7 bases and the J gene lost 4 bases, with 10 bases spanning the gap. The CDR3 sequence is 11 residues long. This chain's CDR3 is CSGERGYGYTF. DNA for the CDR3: TGCAGTGGTGAGCGGGGCTATGGCTACACCTTC.

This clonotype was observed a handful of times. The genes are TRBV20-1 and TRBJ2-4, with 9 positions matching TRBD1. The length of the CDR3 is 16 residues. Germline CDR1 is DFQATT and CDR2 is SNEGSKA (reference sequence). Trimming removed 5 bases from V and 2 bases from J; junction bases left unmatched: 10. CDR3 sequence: CSAGVPGQGPKNIQYF. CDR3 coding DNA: TGCAGTGCTGGGGTACCGGGACAGGGCCCCAAAAACATTCAGTACTTC.

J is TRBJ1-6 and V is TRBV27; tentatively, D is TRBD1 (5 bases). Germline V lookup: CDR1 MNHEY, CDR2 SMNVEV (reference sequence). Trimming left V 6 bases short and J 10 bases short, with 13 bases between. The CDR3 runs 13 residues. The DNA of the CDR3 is TGTGCCAGCAGCTTGACAGTTATGTCACCCCTCCACTTT. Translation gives CASSLTVMSPLHF.

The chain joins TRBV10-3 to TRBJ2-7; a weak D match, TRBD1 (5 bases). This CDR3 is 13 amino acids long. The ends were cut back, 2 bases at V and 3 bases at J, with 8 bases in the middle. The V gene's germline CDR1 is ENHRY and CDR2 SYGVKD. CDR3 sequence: CAISEGAFYEQYF. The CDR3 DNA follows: TGTGCCATCAGTGAGGGGGCCTTCTACGAGCAGTACTTC.

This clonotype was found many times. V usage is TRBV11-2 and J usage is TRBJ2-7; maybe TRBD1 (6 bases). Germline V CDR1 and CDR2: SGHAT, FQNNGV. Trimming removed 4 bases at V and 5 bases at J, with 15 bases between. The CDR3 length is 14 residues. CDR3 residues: CASSSRQATNEQYF. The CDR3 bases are TGTGCCAGCAGCTCTAGACAGGCTACTAACGAGCAGTACTTC.

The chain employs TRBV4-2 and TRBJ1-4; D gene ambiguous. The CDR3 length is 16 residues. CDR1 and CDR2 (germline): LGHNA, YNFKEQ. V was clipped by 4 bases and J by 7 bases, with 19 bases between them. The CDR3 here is CASSRRTSGRIEKLFF. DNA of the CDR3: TGTGCCAGCAGCCGCCGGACTAGCGGGAGGATTGAAAAACTGTTTTTT.

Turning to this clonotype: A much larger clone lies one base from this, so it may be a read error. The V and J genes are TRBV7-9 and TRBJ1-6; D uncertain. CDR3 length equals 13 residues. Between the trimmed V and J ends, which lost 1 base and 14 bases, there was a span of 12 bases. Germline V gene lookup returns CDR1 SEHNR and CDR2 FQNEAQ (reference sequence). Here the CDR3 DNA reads TGTGCCAGCAGCTTAGGTCTAGGCCATACCCTCCACTTT. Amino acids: CASSLGLGHTLHF.

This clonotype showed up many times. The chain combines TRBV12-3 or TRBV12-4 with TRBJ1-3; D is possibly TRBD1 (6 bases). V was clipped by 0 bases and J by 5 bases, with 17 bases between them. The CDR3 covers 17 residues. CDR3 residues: CASSLAGVPGVRNTIYF. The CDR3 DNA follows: TGTGCCAGCAGTTTAGCGGGGGTTCCAGGGGTAAGAAACACCATATATTTT.

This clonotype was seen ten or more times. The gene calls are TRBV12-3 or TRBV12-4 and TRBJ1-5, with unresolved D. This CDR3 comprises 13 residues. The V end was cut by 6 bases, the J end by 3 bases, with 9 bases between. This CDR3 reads CASRTEANQPQHF. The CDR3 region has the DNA TGTGCCAGCAGGACCGAAGCCAATCAGCCCCAGCATTTT.

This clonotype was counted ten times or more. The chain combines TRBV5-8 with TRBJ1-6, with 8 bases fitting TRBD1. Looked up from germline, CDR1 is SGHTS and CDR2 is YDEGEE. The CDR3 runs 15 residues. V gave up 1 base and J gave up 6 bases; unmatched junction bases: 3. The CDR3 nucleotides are TGTGCCAGCAGCTTGTCAGGGGGCCGTAATTCACCCCTCCACTTT. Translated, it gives CASSLSGGRNSPLHF.

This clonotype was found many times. CDR3 nucleotides: TGTGCCAGTAGTGAAGGGACAGGGGCAGATACGCAGTATTTT. The encoded protein is CASSEGTGADTQYF. The chain combines TRBV19 with TRBJ2-3; the match to TRBD1 covers 10 bases. The CDR3 covers 14 residues. In germline, CDR1 is LNHDA, CDR2 SQIVND (reference sequence). V lost 5 bases and J lost 4; bases outside the gene matches: 3. The full variable domain, with the rest looked up from reference TRBV19 and TRBJ2-3, is DGGITQSPKYLFRKEGQNVTLSCEQNLNHDAMYWYRQDPGQGLRLIYYSQIVNDFQKGDIAEGYSVSREKKESFPLTVTSAQKNPTAFYLCASSEGTGADTQYFGPGTRLTVL.

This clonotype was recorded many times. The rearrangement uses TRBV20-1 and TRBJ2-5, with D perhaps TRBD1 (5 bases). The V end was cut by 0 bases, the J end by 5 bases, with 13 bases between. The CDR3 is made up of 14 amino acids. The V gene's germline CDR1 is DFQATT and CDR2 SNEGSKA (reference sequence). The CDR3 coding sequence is TGCAGTGCTAGAGATTATAAGGGGAAGGAGACCCAGTACTTC. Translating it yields CSARDYKGKETQYF.

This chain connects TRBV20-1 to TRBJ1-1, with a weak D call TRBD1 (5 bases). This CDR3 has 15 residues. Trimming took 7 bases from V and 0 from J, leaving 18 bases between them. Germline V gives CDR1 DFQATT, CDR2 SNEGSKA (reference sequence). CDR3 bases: TGCAGTGTTTCGGACACCCTGGCGATGAACACTGAAGCTTTCTTT. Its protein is CSVSDTLAMNTEAFF.

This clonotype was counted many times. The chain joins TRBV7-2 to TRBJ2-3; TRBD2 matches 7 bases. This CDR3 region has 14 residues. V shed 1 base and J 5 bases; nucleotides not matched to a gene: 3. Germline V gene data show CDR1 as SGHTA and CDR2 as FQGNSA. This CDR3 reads CASSLDGEGDTQYF. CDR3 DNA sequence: TGTGCCAGCAGCTTAGATGGGGAGGGAGATACGCAGTATTTT.

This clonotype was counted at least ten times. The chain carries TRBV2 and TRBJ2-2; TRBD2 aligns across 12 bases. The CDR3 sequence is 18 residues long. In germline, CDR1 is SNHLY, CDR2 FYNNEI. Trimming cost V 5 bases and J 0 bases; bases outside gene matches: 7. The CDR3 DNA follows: TGTGCCAGCAGTACCGGACTAGCGGGGACCGCGAACACCGGGGAGCTGTTTTTT. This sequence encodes CASSTGLAGTANTGELFF.

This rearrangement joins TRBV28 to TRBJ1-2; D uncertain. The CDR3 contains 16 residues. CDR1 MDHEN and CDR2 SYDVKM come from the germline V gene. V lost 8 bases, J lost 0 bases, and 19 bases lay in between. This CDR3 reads CASCGVEPQTNYGYTF. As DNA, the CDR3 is TGTGCCAGCTGTGGGGTTGAACCACAGACTAACTATGGCTACACCTTC.

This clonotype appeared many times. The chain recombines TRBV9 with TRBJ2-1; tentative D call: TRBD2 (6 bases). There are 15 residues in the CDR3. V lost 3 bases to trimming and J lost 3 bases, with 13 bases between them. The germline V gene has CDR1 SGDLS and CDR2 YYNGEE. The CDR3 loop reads CASSARERGYNEQFF. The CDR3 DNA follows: TGTGCCAGCAGCGCCCGGGAGAGGGGCTACAATGAGCAGTTCTTC.

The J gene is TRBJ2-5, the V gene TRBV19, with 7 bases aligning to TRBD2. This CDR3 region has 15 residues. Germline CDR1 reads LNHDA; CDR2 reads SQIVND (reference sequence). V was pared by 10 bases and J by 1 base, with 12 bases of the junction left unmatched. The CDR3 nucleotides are TGTGCCATCTCCCCGGGACGACTAGCCCAAGAGACCCAGTACTTC. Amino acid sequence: CAISPGRLAQETQYF.

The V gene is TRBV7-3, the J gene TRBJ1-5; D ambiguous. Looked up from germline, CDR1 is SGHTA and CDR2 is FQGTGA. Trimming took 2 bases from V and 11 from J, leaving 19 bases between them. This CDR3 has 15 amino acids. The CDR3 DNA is TGTGCCAGCAGCTTAGGAAGTAGCGGGATTGGGACCCAGCATTTT. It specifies CASSLGSSGIGTQHF.

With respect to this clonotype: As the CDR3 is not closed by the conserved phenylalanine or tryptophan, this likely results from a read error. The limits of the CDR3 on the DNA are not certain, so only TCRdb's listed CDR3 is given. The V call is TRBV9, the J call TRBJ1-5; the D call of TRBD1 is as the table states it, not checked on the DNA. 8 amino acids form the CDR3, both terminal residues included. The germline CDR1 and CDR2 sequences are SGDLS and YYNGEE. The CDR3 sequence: CASSPQGV.

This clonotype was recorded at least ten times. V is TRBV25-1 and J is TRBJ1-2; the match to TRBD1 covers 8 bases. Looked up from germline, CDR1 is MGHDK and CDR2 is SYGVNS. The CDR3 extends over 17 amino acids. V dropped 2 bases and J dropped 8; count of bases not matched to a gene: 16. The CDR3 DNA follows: TGTGCCAGCAGTGAAAAGGGATCAGGGGGCCAAATACGCGGCTACACCTTC. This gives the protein CASSEKGSGGQIRGYTF.

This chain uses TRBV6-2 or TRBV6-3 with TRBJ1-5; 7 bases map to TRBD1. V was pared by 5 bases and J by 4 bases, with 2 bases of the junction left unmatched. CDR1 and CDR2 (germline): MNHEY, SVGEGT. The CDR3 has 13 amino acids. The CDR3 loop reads CASSTQGNQPQHF. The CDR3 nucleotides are TGTGCCAGCAGTACACAGGGGAATCAGCCCCAGCATTTT.

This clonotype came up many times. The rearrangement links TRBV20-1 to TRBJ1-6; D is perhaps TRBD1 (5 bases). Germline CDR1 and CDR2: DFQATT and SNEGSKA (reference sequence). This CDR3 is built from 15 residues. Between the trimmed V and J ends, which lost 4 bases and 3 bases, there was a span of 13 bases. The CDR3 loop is CSAKDGQRYNSPLHF. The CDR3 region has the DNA TGCAGTGCTAAGGATGGACAACGCTATAATTCACCCCTCCACTTT.

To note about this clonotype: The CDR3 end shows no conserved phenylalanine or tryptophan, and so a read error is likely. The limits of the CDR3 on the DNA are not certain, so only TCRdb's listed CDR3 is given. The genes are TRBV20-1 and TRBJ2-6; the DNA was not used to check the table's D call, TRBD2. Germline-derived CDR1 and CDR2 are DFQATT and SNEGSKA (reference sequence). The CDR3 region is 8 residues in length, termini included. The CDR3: CSANARTS.

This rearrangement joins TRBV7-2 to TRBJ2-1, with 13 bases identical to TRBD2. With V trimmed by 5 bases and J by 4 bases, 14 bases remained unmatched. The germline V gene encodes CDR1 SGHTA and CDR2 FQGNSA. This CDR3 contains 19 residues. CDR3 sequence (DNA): TGTGCCAGCAGCCAAAGGGCGACTAGCGGGGGGTCCCGTTACAATGAGCAGTTCTTC. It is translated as CASSQRATSGGSRYNEQFF.

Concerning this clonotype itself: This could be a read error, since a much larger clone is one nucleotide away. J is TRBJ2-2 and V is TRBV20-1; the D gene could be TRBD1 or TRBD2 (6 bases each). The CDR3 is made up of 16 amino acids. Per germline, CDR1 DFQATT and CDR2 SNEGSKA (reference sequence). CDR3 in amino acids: CSAGDTRGLNTGELFF. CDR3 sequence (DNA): TGCAGTGCTGGAGATACCCGGGGGCTTAACACCGGGGAGCTGTTTTTT.

DNA for the CDR3: TGTGCCACCAGTCCCGACAGGAACACCGGGGAGCTGTTTTTT. It is translated as CATSPDRNTGELFF. This chain connects TRBV24-1 to TRBJ2-2, with a possible D match to TRBD1 (5 bases). This CDR3 is 14 amino acids long. The ends were cut back, 6 bases at V and 1 base at J, with 8 bases in the middle. CDR1 and CDR2 from the germline V gene are KGHDR and SFDVKD.

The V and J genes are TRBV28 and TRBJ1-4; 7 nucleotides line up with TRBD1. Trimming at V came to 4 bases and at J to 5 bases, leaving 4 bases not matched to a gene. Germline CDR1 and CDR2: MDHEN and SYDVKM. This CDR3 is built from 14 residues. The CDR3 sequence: CASSWDRVNEKLFF. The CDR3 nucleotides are TGTGCCAGCAGTTGGGACAGAGTGAATGAAAAACTGTTTTTT.

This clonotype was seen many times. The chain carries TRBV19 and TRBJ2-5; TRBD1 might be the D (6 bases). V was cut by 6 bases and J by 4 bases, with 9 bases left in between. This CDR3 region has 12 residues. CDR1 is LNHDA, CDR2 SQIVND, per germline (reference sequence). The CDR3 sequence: CASSTGSETQYF. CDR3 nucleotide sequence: TGTGCCAGTAGCACAGGGTCAGAGACCCAGTACTTC.

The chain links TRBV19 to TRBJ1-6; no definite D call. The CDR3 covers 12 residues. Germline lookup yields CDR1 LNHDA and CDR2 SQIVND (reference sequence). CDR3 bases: TGTGCTAGGGCAGACGGCGAGTCAGCCCTCCACTTT. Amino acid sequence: CARADGESALHF.

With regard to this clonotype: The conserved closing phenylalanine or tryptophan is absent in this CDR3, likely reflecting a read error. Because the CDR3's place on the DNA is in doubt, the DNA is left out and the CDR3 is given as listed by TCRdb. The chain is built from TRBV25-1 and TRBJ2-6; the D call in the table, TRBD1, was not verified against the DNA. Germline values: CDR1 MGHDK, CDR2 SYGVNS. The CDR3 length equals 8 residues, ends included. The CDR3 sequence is CASSGPGQ.